This TCR beta chain was observed in a study of radiotherapy plus CTLA-4 blockade in lung cancer. Assay: immunoSEQ multiplex PCR; the TCRdb copy retains only in-frame clones and omits some. The data contain some 66,000 clones, over 75% of them singletons. The sequence was collected from a human donor with non-small cell lung cancer who had a partial response to radiotherapy plus ipilimumab. Source: peripheral blood, taken from a patient treated with radiotherapy plus ipilimumab.

In DNA, the CDR3 is TGTGCCAGCTCACCACCGGCCCCAGAGACCCAGTACTTC. Residues: CASSPPAPETQYF. This chain uses TRBV18 with TRBJ2-5; D not certain. Germline CDR1 reads KGHSH; CDR2 reads LQKENI. The CDR3 has 13 residues. Deletions cut 0 bases from V and 4 bases from J, with 6 bases between.